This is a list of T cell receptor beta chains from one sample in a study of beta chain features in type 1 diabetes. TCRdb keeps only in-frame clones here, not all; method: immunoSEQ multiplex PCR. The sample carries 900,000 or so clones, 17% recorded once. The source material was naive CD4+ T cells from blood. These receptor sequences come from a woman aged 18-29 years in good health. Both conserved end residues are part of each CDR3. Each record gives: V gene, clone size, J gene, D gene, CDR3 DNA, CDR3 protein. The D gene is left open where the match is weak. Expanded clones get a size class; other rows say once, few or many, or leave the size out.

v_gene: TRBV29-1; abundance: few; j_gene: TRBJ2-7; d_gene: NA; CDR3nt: TGCAGCGCCACCGGGGTGGGGGCCGGGGCCTACGAGCAGTACTTC; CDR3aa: CSATGVGAGAYEQYF
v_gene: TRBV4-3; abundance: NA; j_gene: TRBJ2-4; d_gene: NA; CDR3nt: TGCGCCAGCAGCCAAGGCAACCAAAACATTCAGTACTTC; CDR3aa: CASSQGNQNIQYF
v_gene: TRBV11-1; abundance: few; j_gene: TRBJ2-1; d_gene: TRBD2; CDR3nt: TGTGCCAGCAGCTTGAGCGGGAAGGGTTACAATGAGCAGTTCTTC; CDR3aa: CASSLSGKGYNEQFF
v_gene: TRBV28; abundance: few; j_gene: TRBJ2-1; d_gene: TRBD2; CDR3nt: TGTGCCAGCCTTAGCGGGAGCCCTTTTGTGGATGAGCAGTTCTTC; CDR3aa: CASLSGSPFVDEQFF
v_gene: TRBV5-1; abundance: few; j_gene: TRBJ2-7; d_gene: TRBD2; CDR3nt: TGCGCCAGCAGCTTGGTAGCGGGCCTCTCCTACGAGCAGTACTTC; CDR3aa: CASSLVAGLSYEQYF
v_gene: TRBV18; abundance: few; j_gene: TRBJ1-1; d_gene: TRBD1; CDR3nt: TGTGCCAGCTCAGATGGGACAGGGGTGAACACTGAAGCTTTCTTT; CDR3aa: CASSDGTGVNTEAFF
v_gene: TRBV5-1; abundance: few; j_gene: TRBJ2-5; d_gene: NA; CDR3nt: TGCGCCAGCACACCAGGGGCGATGGAGACCCAGTACTTC; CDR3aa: CASTPGAMETQYF
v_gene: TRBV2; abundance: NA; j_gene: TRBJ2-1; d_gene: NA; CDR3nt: TGTGCCAGCAGTGTTGGGCTAGCGATCGATGAGCAGTTCTTC; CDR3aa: CASSVGLAIDEQFF
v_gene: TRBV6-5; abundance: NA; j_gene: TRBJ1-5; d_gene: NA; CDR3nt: TGTGCCAGCAGTTACAAACAGGGAAGCGCGCCCCAGCATTTT; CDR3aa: CASSYKQGSAPQHF
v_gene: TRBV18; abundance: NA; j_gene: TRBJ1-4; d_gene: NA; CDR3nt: TGTGCCAGCTCATACGGACAGAATGAAAAACTGTTTTTT; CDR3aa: CASSYGQNEKLFF
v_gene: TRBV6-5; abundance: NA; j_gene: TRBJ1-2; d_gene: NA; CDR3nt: TGTGCCAGCAGTTACTCGTTTTCGGGAGACTATGGCTACACCTTC; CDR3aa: CASSYSFSGDYGYTF
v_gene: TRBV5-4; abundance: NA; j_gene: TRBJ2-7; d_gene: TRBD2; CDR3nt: TGCGCCAGCAGCCCGATAGCGGGAGGCCACGAGCAGTACTTC; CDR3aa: CASSPIAGGHEQYF
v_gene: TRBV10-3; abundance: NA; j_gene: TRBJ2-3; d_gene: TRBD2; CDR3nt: TGTGCCATCGAGCCACTAGCGGAGGGGCTCGGTACGCAGTATTTT; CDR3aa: CAIEPLAEGLGTQYF
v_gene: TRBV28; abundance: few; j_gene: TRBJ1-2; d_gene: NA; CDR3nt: TGTGCCAGCAGTTTAACCTCCAGGGGCGGCTACACCTTC; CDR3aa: CASSLTSRGGYTF
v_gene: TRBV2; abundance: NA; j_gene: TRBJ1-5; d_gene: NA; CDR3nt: TGTGCCAGCAGTGAAGGGGGGATTGGGCGGCCCCAGCATTTT; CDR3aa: CASSEGGIGRPQHF
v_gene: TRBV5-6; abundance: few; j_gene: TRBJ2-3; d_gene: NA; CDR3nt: TGTGCCAGCAGCTTGGTAACGCTAATATCTGAAGATACGCAGTATTTT; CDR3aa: CASSLVTLISEDTQYF
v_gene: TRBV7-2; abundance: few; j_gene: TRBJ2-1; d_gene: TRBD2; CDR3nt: TGTGCCAGCAGCCGACTAGCGGTAAATGAGCAGTTCTTC; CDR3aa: CASSRLAVNEQFF
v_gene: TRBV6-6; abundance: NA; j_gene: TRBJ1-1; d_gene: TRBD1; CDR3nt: TGTGCCAGCAGTCCCGGGACAGTGAACACTGAAGCTTTCTTT; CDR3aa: CASSPGTVNTEAFF
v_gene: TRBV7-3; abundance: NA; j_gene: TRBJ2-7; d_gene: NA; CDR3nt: TGTGCCAGCAGCTTAACCGGGACCTCCGTGCACGAGCAGTACTTC; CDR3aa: CASSLTGTSVHEQYF
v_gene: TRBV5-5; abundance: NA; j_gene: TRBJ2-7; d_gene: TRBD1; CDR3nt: TGTGCCAGCAGCTGGACCCGACAGGGTTCCGAGCAGTACTTC; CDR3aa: CASSWTRQGSEQYF
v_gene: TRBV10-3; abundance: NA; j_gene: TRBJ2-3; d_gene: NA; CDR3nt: TGTGCCATCAAGGGCCGCACAGATACGCAGTATTTT; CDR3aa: CAIKGRTDTQYF
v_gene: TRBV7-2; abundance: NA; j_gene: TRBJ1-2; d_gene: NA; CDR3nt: TGTGCCAGCAGCTTAGATCAGGGCCTCATGGAGGGCTACACCTTC; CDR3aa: CASSLDQGLMEGYTF
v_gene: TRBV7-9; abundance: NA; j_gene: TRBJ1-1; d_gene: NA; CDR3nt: TGTGCCAGCAGCCGCCCCTCGGCCACTGAAGCTTTCTTT; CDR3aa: CASSRPSATEAFF
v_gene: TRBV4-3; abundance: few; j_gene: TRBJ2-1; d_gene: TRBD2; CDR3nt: TGCGCCAGCAGCCAAGATCGTCTCGGCGGGCTAGCGGGTCACAATGAGCAGTTCTTC; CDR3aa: CASSQDRLGGLAGHNEQFF
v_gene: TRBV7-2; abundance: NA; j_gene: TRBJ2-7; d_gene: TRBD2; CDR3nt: TGTGCCAGCAGCCTGCTAGCGGGAGGCCGCTACGAGCAGTACTTC; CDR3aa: CASSLLAGGRYEQYF
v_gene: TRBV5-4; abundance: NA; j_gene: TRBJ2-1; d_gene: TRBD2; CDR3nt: TGTGCCAGCCGCCCAATAGCGGGAGGTAGAAATGAGCAGTTCTTC; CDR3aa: CASRPIAGGRNEQFF
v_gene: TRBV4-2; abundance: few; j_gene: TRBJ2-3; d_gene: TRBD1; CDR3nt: TGTGCCAGCAGCCAGGGGGACAGAGGAGATACGCAGTATTTT; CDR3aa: CASSQGDRGDTQYF
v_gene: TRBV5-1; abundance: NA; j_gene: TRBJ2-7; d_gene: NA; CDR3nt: TGCGCCAGCAGCCCTAGGGGTGTCTACGAGCAGTACTTC; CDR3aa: CASSPRGVYEQYF
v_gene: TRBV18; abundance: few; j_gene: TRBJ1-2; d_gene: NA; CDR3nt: TGTGCCAGCTCAGCACAGGGTCCTAACTATGGCTACACCTTC; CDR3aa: CASSAQGPNYGYTF
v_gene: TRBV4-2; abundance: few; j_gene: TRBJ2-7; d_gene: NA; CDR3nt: TGTGCCAGCAGCCAAGTTTACCAAGGGAGCTCCTACGAGCAGTACTTC; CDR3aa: CASSQVYQGSSYEQYF
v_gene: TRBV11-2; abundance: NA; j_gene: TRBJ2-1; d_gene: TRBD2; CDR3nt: TGTGCCAGCAGCGGACGTAGCGGGAGCATCTCCTACAATGAGCAGTTCTTC; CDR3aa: CASSGRSGSISYNEQFF
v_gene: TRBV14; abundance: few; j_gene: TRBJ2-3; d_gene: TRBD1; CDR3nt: TGTGCCAGCAGCCAATTCCGGCAGGGGGCAGATACGCAGTATTTT; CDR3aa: CASSQFRQGADTQYF
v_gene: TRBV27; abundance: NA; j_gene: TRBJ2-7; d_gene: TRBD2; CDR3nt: TGTGCCAGCAGTCTGACCCCGGGACTAGCCTACTACGAGCAGTACTTC; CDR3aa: CASSLTPGLAYYEQYF
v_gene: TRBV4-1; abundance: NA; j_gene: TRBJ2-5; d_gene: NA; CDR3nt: TGCGCCAGCAGCCAAGTCGCAGGCATGGAGACCCAGTACTTC; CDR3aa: CASSQVAGMETQYF
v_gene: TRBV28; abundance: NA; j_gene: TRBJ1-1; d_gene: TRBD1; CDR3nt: TGTGCCAGCACCCTCCCAAGGGGGCTGTATGGGAACACTGAAGCTTTCTTT; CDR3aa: CASTLPRGLYGNTEAFF
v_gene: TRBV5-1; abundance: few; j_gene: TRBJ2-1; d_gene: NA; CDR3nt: TGCGCCAGCAGCTTGCAGGGTGCTAGCTCCTACAATGAGCAGTTCTTC; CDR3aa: CASSLQGASSYNEQFF
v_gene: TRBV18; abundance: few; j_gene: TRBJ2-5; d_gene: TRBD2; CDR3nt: TGTGCCAGCTCACACTATCAAACTGCGCTAGCGGAAGAGACCCAGTACTTC; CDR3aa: CASSHYQTALAEETQYF
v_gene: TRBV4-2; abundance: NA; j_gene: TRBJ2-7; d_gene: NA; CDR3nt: TGTGCCAGCAGCCAAGGCGGGTCTACCTACGAGCAGTACTTC; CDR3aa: CASSQGGSTYEQYF
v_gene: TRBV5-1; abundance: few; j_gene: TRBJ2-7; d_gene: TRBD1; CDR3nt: TGCGCCAGCAGCTCACAGGGGGGATACGAGCAGTACTTC; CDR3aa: CASSSQGGYEQYF
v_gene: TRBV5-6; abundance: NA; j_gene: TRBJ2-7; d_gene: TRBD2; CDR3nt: TGTGCCAGCAGCTCCTTAGCGGGAGACCTGTCCTACGAGCAGTACTTC; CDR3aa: CASSSLAGDLSYEQYF
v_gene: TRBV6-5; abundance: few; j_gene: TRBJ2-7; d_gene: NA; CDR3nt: TGTGCCAGCAGTTACTATTCCGACCCGGGGGAGCAGTACTTC; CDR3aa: CASSYYSDPGEQYF
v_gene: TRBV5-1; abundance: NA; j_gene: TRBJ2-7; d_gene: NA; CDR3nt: TGCGCCAGCAGCTTCGGGCAGGGCTTCTACGAGCAGTACTTC; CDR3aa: CASSFGQGFYEQYF
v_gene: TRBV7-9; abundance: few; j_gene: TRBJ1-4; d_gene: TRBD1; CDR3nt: TGTGCCAGCAGCCTCGTCCCCCCGGACAGGGATGAAAAACTGTTTTTT; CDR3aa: CASSLVPPDRDEKLFF
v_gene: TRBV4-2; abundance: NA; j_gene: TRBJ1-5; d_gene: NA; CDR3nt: TGTGCCAGCAGCCAGAGGGTTAGCAATCAGCCCCAGCATTTT; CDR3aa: CASSQRVSNQPQHF
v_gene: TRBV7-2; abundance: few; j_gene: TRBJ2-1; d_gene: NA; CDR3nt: TGTGCCAGCTCCTTAGGTACCTACAATGAGCAGTTCTTC; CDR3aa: CASSLGTYNEQFF
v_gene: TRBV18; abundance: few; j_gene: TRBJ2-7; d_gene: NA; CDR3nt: TGTGCCAGCTCATTACAACAGGGTCTGTACGAGCAGTACTTC; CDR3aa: CASSLQQGLYEQYF
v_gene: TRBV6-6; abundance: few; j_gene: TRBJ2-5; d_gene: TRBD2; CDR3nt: TGTGCCAGCAGTTACCCCCTAGCGGGAGACACCCAGTACTTC; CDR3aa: CASSYPLAGDTQYF
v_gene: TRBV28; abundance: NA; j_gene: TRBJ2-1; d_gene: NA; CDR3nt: TGTGCCAGCACCTCCCTGCTACTAGACTACAATGAGCAGTTCTTC; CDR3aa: CASTSLLLDYNEQFF
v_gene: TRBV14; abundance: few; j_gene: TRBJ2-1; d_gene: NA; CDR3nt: TGTGCCAGCAGCCCACTTAGGGGAATTTACAATGAGCAGTTCTTC; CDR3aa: CASSPLRGIYNEQFF
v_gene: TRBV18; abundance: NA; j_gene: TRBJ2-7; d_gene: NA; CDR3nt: TGTGCCAGCTCTCAACGGAGGGAGTCCTACGAGCAGTACTTC; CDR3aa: CASSQRRESYEQYF
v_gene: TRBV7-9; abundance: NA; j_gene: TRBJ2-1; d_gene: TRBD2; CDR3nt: TGTGCCAGCAGCGTTGCGGGAGCCGCTTACAATGAGCAGTTCTTC; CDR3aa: CASSVAGAAYNEQFF
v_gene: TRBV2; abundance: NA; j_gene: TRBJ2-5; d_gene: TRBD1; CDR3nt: TGTGCCAGCAGTGCGGACAGGGGCGGGGGAGAGACCCAGTACTTC; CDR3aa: CASSADRGGGETQYF